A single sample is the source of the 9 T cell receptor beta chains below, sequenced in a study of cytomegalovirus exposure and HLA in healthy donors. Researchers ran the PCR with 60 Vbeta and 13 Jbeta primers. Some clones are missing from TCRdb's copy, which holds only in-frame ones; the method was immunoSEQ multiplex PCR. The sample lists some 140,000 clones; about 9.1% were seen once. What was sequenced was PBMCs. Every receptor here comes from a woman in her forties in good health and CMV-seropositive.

The CDR3 nucleotides are TGTGCCAGCAGCTTAGAGAGCAGGGCGGACACTGAAGCTTTCTTT. This gives the protein CASSLESRADTEAFF. This rearrangement joins TRBV7-2 to TRBJ1-1; perhaps TRBD1 as D (5 bases). This CDR3 spans 15 amino acids. Between the trimmed V and J ends, which lost 1 base and 3 bases, there was a span of 12 bases. Germline V CDR1 and CDR2: SGHTA, FQGNSA.

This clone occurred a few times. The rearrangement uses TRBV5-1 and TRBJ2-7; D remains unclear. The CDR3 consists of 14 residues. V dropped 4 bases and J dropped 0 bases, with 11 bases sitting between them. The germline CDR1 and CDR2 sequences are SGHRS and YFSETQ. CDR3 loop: CASSPERISYEQYF. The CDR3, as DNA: TGCGCCAGCAGCCCCGAGCGTATCTCCTACGAGCAGTACTTC.

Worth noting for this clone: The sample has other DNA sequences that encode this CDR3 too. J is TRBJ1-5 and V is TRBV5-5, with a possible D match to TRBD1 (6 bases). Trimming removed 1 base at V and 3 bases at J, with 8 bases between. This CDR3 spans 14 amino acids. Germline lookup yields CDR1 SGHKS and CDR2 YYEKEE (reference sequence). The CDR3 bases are TGTGCCAGCAGCTTGCAGGGGTTCAATCAGCCCCAGCATTTT. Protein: CASSLQGFNQPQHF.

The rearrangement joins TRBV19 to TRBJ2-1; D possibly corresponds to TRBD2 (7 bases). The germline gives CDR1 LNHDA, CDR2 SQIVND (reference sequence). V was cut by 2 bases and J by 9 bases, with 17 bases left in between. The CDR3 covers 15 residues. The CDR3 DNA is TGTGCCAGTAGTATATGGGGGCGCGGGGGCGGTGAGCAGTTCTTC. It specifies CASSIWGRGGGEQFF.

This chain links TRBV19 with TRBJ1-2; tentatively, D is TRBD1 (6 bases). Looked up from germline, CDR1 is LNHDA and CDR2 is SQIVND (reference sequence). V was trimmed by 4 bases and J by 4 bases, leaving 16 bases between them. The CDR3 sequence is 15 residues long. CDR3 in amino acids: CASSRATSRGYGYTF. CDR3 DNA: TGTGCCAGTAGTAGAGCGACATCCAGGGGCTATGGCTACACCTTC.

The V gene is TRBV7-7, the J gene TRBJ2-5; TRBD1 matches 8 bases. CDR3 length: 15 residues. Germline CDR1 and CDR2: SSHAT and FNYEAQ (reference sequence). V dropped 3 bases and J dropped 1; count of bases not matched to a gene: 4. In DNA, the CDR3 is TGTGCCAGCAGCTTTGACAGGGGAGCCCAAGAGACCCAGTACTTC. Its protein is CASSFDRGAQETQYF.

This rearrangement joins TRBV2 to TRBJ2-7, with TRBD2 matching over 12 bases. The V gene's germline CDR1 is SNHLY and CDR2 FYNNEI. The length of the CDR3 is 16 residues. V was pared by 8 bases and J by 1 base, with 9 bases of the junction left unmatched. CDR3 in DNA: TGTGCCAGCCGGCTAGCGGGGGGGGCCTATTCCTACGAGCAGTACTTC. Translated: CASRLAGGAYSYEQYF.

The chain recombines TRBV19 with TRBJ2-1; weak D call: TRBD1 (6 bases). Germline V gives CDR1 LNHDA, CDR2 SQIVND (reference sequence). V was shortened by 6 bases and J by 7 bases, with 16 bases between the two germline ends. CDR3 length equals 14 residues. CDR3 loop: CASRTPGTTNEQFF. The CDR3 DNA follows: TGTGCCAGTAGGACCCCCGGGACAACGAATGAGCAGTTCTTC.

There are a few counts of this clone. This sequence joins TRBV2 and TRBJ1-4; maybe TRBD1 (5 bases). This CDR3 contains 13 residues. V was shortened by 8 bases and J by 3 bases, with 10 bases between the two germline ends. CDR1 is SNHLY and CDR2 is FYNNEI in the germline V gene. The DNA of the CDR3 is TGTGCCAGCCAGGGTCCCGCTAATGAAAAACTGTTTTTT. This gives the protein CASQGPANEKLFF.